Listed here are 30 T cell receptor beta chains from one sample, sequenced in a study of T-cell memory formation after mild COVID-19. In TCRdb, the 5' RACE reads were re-called with MiXCR into one record per CDR3 protein. The sample shows about 180,000 distinct CDR3 sequences, less than 20% of them seen only once. The specimen sequenced was PBMCs or a T cell subset sorted from them (not recorded which). These receptors all come from a man aged 18 to 30 who had mild COVID-19 (a few samples of this study predate the infection). Cell type and time point are not known.

This clonotype was observed many times. The V call is TRBV12-3 or TRBV12-4, the J call TRBJ2-2; the D is unclear. Trimming left V 3 bases short and J 5 bases short, with 10 bases between. The CDR3 runs 14 residues. CDR3 DNA: TGTGCCAGCAGTTTTCGACGTCGGACCGGGGAGCTGTTTTTT. This translates into CASSFRRRTGELFF.

In this sample, this clonotype turned up many times. The rearrangement uses TRBV27 and TRBJ1-1; D not certain. Germline CDR1 is MNHEY and CDR2 is SMNVEV (reference sequence). This CDR3 has 14 residues. V shed 7 bases and J shed 5 bases, with 17 bases lying between them. As DNA, the CDR3 is TGTGCCAGCAACTATCTCCCCCGCGGAACTGAAGCTTTCTTT. Protein sequence: CASNYLPRGTEAFF.

The rearrangement uses TRBV28 and TRBJ2-4; D is undetermined. V shed 9 bases and J shed 0 bases, with 9 bases lying between them. The CDR3 runs to 13 residues. Per the germline V gene, CDR1 is MDHEN and CDR2 is SYDVKM. The CDR3 nucleotides read TGTGCCAGGAAGAGACTAGCCAAAAACATTCAGTACTTC. It yields the protein CARKRLAKNIQYF.

In its sample, this clonotype was seen a few times. This chain links TRBV20-1 with TRBJ1-2, with D uncertain. The V end lost 3 bases, the J end lost 3 bases, and 17 bases lay between the germline ends. Germline assignment: CDR1 DFQATT and CDR2 SNEGSKA (reference sequence). The CDR3 covers 15 residues. CDR3 DNA: TGCAGTGCTAGTCCTGGTACATCTAAGGACTATGGCTACACCTTC. Its translation is CSASPGTSKDYGYTF.

The chain has TRBV3-1 and TRBJ2-7; D is undetermined. The germline V gene encodes CDR1 LGHDT and CDR2 YNNKEL (reference sequence). The CDR3 consists of 14 residues. With 4 bases removed from V and 3 bases from J, the gap between germline ends came to 13 bases. Here the CDR3 reads CASSPSRTFYEQYF. In nucleotides, the CDR3 is TGTGCCAGCAGCCCCTCGCGAACTTTCTACGAGCAGTACTTC.

The rearrangement joins TRBV12-3 or TRBV12-4 to TRBJ2-2; 7 positions match TRBD1. The CDR3 length is 14 residues. Trimming at V came to 6 bases and at J to 2 bases, leaving 3 bases not matched to a gene. The CDR3 nucleotides are TGTGCCAGCAGGGGACAGTATAACACCGGGGAGCTGTTTTTT. Residues: CASRGQYNTGELFF.

The V and J genes are TRBV6-5 and TRBJ1-3, with D perhaps matching TRBD1 (5 bases). Trimming shortened V by 4 bases and J by 4 bases, and 11 bases separated the two germline ends. Germline V CDR1 and CDR2: MNHEY, SVGAGI. This CDR3 spans 14 amino acids. CDR3 DNA sequence: TGTGCCAGCAGTTCCCGGGGGGGAGGAAACACCATATATTTT. Its translation: CASSSRGGGNTIYF.

The V gene is TRBV25-1, the J gene TRBJ1-1; 11 bases agree with TRBD1. Trimming took 6 bases from V and 3 from J; bases not matched to a gene: 3. There are 14 residues in the CDR3. Germline-derived CDR1 and CDR2 are MGHDK and SYGVNS. The chain's CDR3 is CASRGQGGDTEAFF. CDR3 coding DNA: TGTGCCAGCAGGGGACAGGGGGGTGACACTGAAGCTTTCTTT.

This clonotype was found many times. V usage is TRBV4-3 and J usage is TRBJ2-3, with D possibly called TRBD1 or TRBD2 (5 bases each). This CDR3 is built from 13 residues. V dropped 4 bases and J dropped 6 bases, with 11 bases sitting between them. Germline loops: CDR1 LGHNA, CDR2 YSLEER. CDR3 region: CASSPPRGDTQYF. In DNA form, the CDR3 reads TGCGCCAGCAGCCCTCCGAGGGGTGATACGCAGTATTTT.

The genes are TRBV6-6 and TRBJ1-6; 9 bases align to TRBD1. The CDR3 extends over 15 amino acids. J was trimmed by 10 bases and V by 2 bases; bases with no gene match: 6. CDR1 and CDR2 (germline): MNHNY, SVGAGI (reference sequence). The CDR3 bases are TGTGCCAGCAGTTACAACAGGGGGCCGACATCACCCCTCCACTTT. Amino acids: CASSYNRGPTSPLHF.

The chain recombines TRBV6-2 or TRBV6-3 with TRBJ2-2; 9 bases line up with TRBD1. The CDR3 is 15 amino acids. V trimming: 5 bases; J trimming: 6 bases; junction bases outside the gene matches: 7. In germline, CDR1 is MNHEY, CDR2 SVGEGT. The CDR3 DNA is TGTGCCAGCAGTGCACAGGGGGCGCCCCCCGGGGAGCTGTTTTTT. This translates into CASSAQGAPPGELFF.

This clonotype was counted between two and nine times. J is TRBJ1-1 and V is TRBV6-1; no firm D call. V dropped 2 bases and J dropped 0 bases, with 4 bases sitting between them. Germline V lookup: CDR1 MNHNS, CDR2 SASEGT. The CDR3 spans 13 residues. The CDR3 sequence: CASSEIMNTEAFF. The CDR3 bases are TGTGCCAGCAGTGAAATAATGAACACTGAAGCTTTCTTT.

The chain combines TRBV28 with TRBJ2-7; 8 positions match TRBD1. Germline lookup yields CDR1 MDHEN and CDR2 SYDVKM. CDR3 size: 12 residues. The J segment lost 4 bases and the V segment lost 8 bases, leaving 4 bases of the junction unmatched. CDR3 sequence (DNA): TGTGCCAGCGCCCACAGGGGGTACGAGCAGTACGTC. It yields the protein CASAHRGYEQYV.

This clonotype occurred a few times. This sequence joins TRBV5-1 and TRBJ2-3; TRBD2 agrees at 10 bases. Trimming cost V 1 base and J 5 bases; bases outside gene matches: 7. The CDR3 extends over 16 amino acids. Germline V gives CDR1 SGHRS, CDR2 YFSETQ. CDR3 loop: CASSLMLAGAQDTQYF. The CDR3 DNA sequence: TGCGCCAGCAGCTTGATGCTAGCGGGGGCCCAAGATACGCAGTATTTT.

The rearrangement uses TRBV11-3 and TRBJ1-3, with a weak D call TRBD1 (5 bases). Trimming removed 1 base at V and 2 bases at J, with 9 bases between. From germline, CDR1 is SGHNT and CDR2 YENEEA. The CDR3 runs to 15 residues. The CDR3 reads CASSLGIRAGNTIYF. In nucleotides, the CDR3 is TGTGCCAGCAGCTTAGGGATCAGGGCTGGAAACACCATATATTTT.

At least ten counts were recorded for this clonotype. The rearrangement uses TRBV7-7 and TRBJ2-5; TRBD2 might be the D (6 bases). V was shortened by 5 bases and J by 3 bases, with 13 bases between the two germline ends. There are 14 residues in the CDR3. The germline gives CDR1 SSHAT, CDR2 FNYEAQ (reference sequence). DNA of the CDR3: TGTGCCAGCAGCCCCGGGACTTTCGAAGAGACCCAGTACTTC. Protein sequence: CASSPGTFEETQYF. The full variable domain, in which reference TRBV7-7 and TRBJ2-5 provide the parts outside the CDR3, is GAGVSQSPRYKVTKRGQDVTLRCDPISSHATLYWYQQALGQGPEFLTYFNYEAQPDKSGLPSDRFSAERPEGSISTLTIQRTEQRDSAMYRCASSPGTFEETQYFGPGTRLLVL.

The chain is built from TRBV6-1 and TRBJ2-3; D perhaps matches TRBD1 (6 bases). V lost 5 bases, J lost 0 bases, and 15 bases lay in between. CDR1 is MNHNS, CDR2 SASEGT, per germline. This CDR3 is 16 amino acids long. As DNA, the CDR3 is TGTGCCAGCAGTCTACTTTTGGGGGCCAGCACAGATACGCAGTATTTT. Translation: CASSLLLGASTDTQYF.

This clonotype was found once. The chain has TRBV14 and TRBJ1-1, with D perhaps matching TRBD1 (5 bases). From germline, CDR1 is SGHDN and CDR2 FVKESK. The CDR3 contains 16 residues. Trimming left V 2 bases short and J 5 bases short, with 18 bases between. CDR3 sequence (DNA): TGTGCCAGCAGCCAAAGGCGTGGGGGATGGCAGACTGAAGCTTTCTTT. Translating it yields CASSQRRGGWQTEAFF.

The chain recombines TRBV5-1 with TRBJ2-3, with TRBD1 matching over 9 bases. With V trimmed by 4 bases and J by 6 bases, 6 bases remained unmatched. The CDR3 is 14 residues long. CDR1 and CDR2 (germline): SGHRS, YFSETQ. CDR3 protein: CASSHGTGRDTQYF. DNA of the CDR3: TGCGCCAGCAGCCACGGGACAGGGCGGGATACGCAGTATTTT.

This clonotype was seen a few times. V gene TRBV7-2 combines with J gene TRBJ2-1, with 7 bases identical to TRBD2. CDR3 size: 13 residues. V lost 5 bases and J lost 10; bases outside the gene matches: 8. Germline CDR1 and CDR2: SGHTA and FQGNSA. CDR3 loop: CASSDGVGREQFF. CDR3 sequence (DNA): TGTGCCAGCAGCGACGGCGTCGGGAGGGAGCAGTTCTTC.

This clonotype was counted between two and nine times. V usage is TRBV7-2 and J usage is TRBJ1-2; D ambiguous. The CDR3 has 14 residues. Between the trimmed V and J ends, which lost 0 bases and 5 bases, there was a span of 10 bases. The germline gives CDR1 SGHTA, CDR2 FQGNSA. The CDR3 here is CASSLAPTKYGYTF. The CDR3 nucleotides are TGTGCCAGCAGCTTAGCGCCCACGAAGTATGGCTACACCTTC.

The chain couples TRBV7-2 to TRBJ1-2; D is possibly TRBD1 (5 bases). The CDR3 spans 14 residues. V was cut by 3 bases and J by 2 bases, with 10 bases left in between. Germline V lookup: CDR1 SGHTA, CDR2 FQGNSA. The CDR3 bases are TGTGCCAGCAGCTTCGGCAGGGTCAACTATGGCTACACCTTC. Its translation: CASSFGRVNYGYTF.

This clonotype has only a few counts. This chain links TRBV5-1 with TRBJ2-3, with TRBD1 matching 8 bases. Germline loops: CDR1 SGHRS, CDR2 YFSETQ. This CDR3 has 16 residues. The ends lost 4 bases at V and 0 bases at J; junction bases unmatched: 7. Here the CDR3 reads CASSTQGVQSTDTQYF. In nucleotides, the CDR3 is TGCGCCAGCAGCACACAGGGGGTACAAAGCACAGATACGCAGTATTTT.

The V call is TRBV11-1, the J call TRBJ1-1; D ambiguous. Per germline, CDR1 SGHAT and CDR2 FQDESV (reference sequence). Between the trimmed V and J ends, which lost 2 bases and 8 bases, there was a span of 21 bases. The length of the CDR3 is 16 residues. The CDR3 DNA follows: TGTGCCAGCAGCTTATCCTTCCAGCCTCCGTCTGGGGAAGCTTTCTTT. It encodes CASSLSFQPPSGEAFF.

Of note for this clonotype: A clone one base away is much larger, so this may be a read error. Here the CDR3 omits its conserved ending phenylalanine or tryptophan, so a read error is the likely source. The chain recombines TRBV7-9 with TRBJ2-7; 8 bases are shared with TRBD2. The trim removed 5 bases at V and 2 bases at J, leaving 11 bases unmatched. Germline V gene lookup returns CDR1 SEHNR and CDR2 FQNEAQ (reference sequence). The CDR3 is made up of 16 amino acids. The DNA of the CDR3 is TGTGCCAGCAGCGGAGGGGGAGCGGGGGCGGCCTACGAGCAGTACTTA. It codes for CASSGGGAGAAYEQYL.

The chain combines TRBV20-1 with TRBJ2-5; weak D call: TRBD2 (6 bases). The CDR3 runs 12 residues. The V gene lost 7 bases and the J gene lost 3 bases, with 12 bases spanning the gap. Germline V gene sequence: CDR1 DFQATT, CDR2 SNEGSKA (reference sequence). The CDR3 bases are TGCAGTGACCCGGGACTTAAAGAGACCCAGTACTTC. It encodes CSDPGLKETQYF.

This clonotype was observed a handful of times. The rearrangement links TRBV5-1 to TRBJ2-5; 8 bases are shared with TRBD1. With V trimmed by 2 bases and J by 5 bases, 5 bases remained unmatched. The V gene's germline CDR1 is SGHRS and CDR2 YFSETQ. The CDR3 has 14 amino acids. CDR3 in amino acids: CASSFPTGDETQYF. CDR3 nucleotide sequence: TGCGCCAGCAGCTTTCCGACAGGGGACGAGACCCAGTACTTC.

This chain connects TRBV5-4 to TRBJ2-7; D gene unclear. CDR1 is SGHNT and CDR2 is YYREEE in the germline V gene (reference sequence). V shed 0 bases and J shed 4 bases, with 8 bases lying between them. The length of the CDR3 is 13 residues. CDR3 coding DNA: TGTGCCAGCAGCTTGGTCGGCAGTTACGAGCAGTACTTC. Translating gives CASSLVGSYEQYF.

In this sample, this clonotype turned up many times. This chain connects TRBV12-3 or TRBV12-4 to TRBJ2-6; D remains unclear. The CDR3 loop spans 13 amino acids. Trimming shortened V by 2 bases and J by 4 bases, and 3 bases separated the two germline ends. The CDR3 region has the DNA TGTGCCAGCAGTTTAAACGGGGCCAACGTCCTGACTTTC. Translation: CASSLNGANVLTF.

The CDR3 bases are TGTGCCAGTAGTGTCCCCGGTTACCCCAATGAGCAGTTCTTC. This encodes CASSVPGYPNEQFF. The chain recombines TRBV19 with TRBJ2-1; D uncertain. The CDR3 length is 14 residues. Deletions cut 5 bases from V and 6 bases from J, with 14 bases between. The germline CDR1 and CDR2 sequences are LNHDA and SQIVND (reference sequence).